Given below is one TCR beta chain in context. Its matching antigen is unknown. This sample's time point: week 47, end of study. All doses held 300 ug of mutant IDH1 20-mer peptide, with topical imiquimod. Only in-frame clones appear in the TCRdb table, and some are missing; sequencing was by immunoSEQ multiplex PCR. The table has tens of thousands of clones, 75% to 90% seen once. This sample is part of a study of a mutant IDH1 vaccine in newly diagnosed glioma. At the level of the study: Following radiotherapy alone, or alongside temozolomide cycles, vaccination was started after an interval of 4-6 weeks.

General study results and limits: Pseudoprogression seemed unlinked to shifts in top peripheral T cell clonotypes. Altogether, about 95% of patients exhibited vaccine-induced immune responses.

The sequence came from a woman between 45 and 60 years old with glioma. The material was PBMCs, obtained from a glioma patient whose treatment included an IDH1 peptide vaccine.

The CDR3 nucleotides read TGTGCCAGCAGCTTAGACCATAGCACAGATACGCAGTATTTT. Residues: CASSLDHSTDTQYF. The V call is TRBV7-9, the J call TRBJ2-3; D gene ambiguous. CDR3 length: 14 residues. Germline V gene data show CDR1 as SEHNR and CDR2 as FQNEAQ (reference sequence). V was pared by 1 base and J by 0 bases, with 5 bases between.